This record looks at one T cell receptor beta chain sequence and its context. RNA transcripts yielded amplified TCR beta CDR3 regions. HTBI primers were used for first-round RT-PCR of the TCR CDR3. A single record per CDR3 protein comes from TCRdb applying MiXCR to the multiplex PCR reads. The table has roughly 300,000 distinct CDR3 sequences, approximately 13% seen once. The V and J ends lost 8 bases and 0 bases, in that order; junction bases with no gene match: 10. Germline CDR1 reads SGHTA; CDR2 reads FQGNSA. The CDR3 has 16 amino acids. These data come from a study of T cells in Graves' hyperthyroidism and ophthalmopathy. Uncontrolled infection, other autoimmune disease, pregnancy and lactation each barred patients from inclusion. A 10 ml volume of fresh peripheral blood provided the PBMCs.

The sequence was collected from a woman aged 25 to 39 with Graves' hyperthyroidism. The chain employs TRBV7-2 and TRBJ2-1; TRBD2 agrees at 7 bases. The specimen was blood. CDR3 bases: TGTGCCAGCGTGCTGGTCGGGGGGAGCTCCTACAATGAGCAGTTCTTC. Its protein is CASVLVGGSSYNEQFF. Supplemented by reference TRBV7-2 and TRBJ2-1, the full variable domain reads GAGVSQSPSNKVTEKGKDVELRCDPISGHTALYWYRQSLGQGLEFLIYFQGNSAPDKSGLPSDRFSAERTGGSVSTLTIQRTQQEDSAVYLCASVLVGGSSYNEQFFGPGTRLTVL.